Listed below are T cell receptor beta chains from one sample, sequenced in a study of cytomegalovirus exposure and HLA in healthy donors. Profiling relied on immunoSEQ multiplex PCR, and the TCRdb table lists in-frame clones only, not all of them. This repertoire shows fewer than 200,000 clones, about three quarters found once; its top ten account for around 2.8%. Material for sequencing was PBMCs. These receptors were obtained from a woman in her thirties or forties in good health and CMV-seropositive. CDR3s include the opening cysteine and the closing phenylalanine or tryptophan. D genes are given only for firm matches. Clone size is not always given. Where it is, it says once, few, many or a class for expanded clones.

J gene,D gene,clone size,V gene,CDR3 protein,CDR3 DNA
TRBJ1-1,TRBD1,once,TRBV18,CASSPSGTGTEAFF,TGTGCCAGCTCACCATCCGGGACAGGGACTGAAGCTTTCTTT
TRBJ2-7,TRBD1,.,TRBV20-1,CSGQGAHEQYF,TGCAGCGGACAGGGGGCCCACGAGCAGTACTTC
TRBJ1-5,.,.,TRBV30,CAYRDEGQPQHF,TGTGCCTACAGGGATGAGGGTCAGCCCCAGCATTTT
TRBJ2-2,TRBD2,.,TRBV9,CASSVHLAENTGELFF,TGTGCCAGCAGCGTCCATCTAGCGGAAAACACCGGGGAGCTGTTTTTT
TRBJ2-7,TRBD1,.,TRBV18,CASQSQGANEQYF,TGTGCCAGCCAATCACAGGGGGCAAACGAGCAGTACTTC
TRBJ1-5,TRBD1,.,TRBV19,CASSAGTGGQPQHF,TGTGCCAGTAGTGCGGGGACAGGGGGTCAGCCCCAGCATTTT
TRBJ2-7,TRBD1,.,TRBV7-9,CASSLGAGGEWYF,TGTGCCAGCAGCTTAGGGGCAGGGGGCGAATGGTACTTC
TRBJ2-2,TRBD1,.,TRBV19,CASRFQTGVESTGELFF,TGTGCCAGTAGATTCCAGACAGGGGTTGAATCAACCGGGGAGCTGTTTTTT
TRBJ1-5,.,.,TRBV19,CASSRGTPSNQPQHF,TGTGCCAGTAGTAGGGGGACTCCATCAAATCAGCCCCAGCATTTT
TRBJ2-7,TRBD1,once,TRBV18,CASSSGTVRGEQYF,TGTGCCAGCTCATCCGGGACAGTTAGAGGCGAGCAGTACTTC
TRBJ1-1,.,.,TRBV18,CASSPSSTANTEAFF,TGTGCCAGCTCACCGTCGTCCACTGCGAACACTGAAGCTTTCTTT
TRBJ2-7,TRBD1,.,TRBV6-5,CASSYSGGQGREQYF,TGTGCCAGCAGTTACTCGGGGGGACAGGGGCGAGAGCAGTACTTC
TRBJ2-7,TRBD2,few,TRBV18,CASSLYLAGDIEQYF,TGTGCCAGCTCACTGTACCTAGCGGGTGACATCGAGCAGTACTTC
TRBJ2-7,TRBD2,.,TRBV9,CASSVVSGALNEQYF,TGTGCCAGCAGCGTAGTGAGCGGGGCCCTCAACGAGCAGTACTTC
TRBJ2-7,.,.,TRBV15,CATTPGGVNSYEQYF,TGTGCCACCACCCCCGGAGGTGTTAACTCCTACGAGCAGTACTTC
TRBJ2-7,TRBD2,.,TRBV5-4,CASSLGAGTSYEQYF,TGTGCCAGCAGCTTGGGAGCGGGAACATCCTACGAGCAGTACTTC
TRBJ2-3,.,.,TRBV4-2,CASSPRRDTQYF,TGTGCCAGCAGCCCCCGGAGAGATACGCAGTATTTT
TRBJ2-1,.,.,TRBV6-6,CATSASVDNEQFF,TGTGCCACCTCGGCTAGCGTCGACAATGAGCAGTTCTTC
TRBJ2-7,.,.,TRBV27,CASHPAGTTYEQYF,TGTGCCAGCCATCCGGCAGGGACAACCTACGAGCAGTACTTC
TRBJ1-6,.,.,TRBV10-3,CATKRGPFNSPLHF,TGTGCCACGAAGCGGGGTCCTTTTAATTCACCCCTCCACTTT
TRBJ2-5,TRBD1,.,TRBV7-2,CASSTGAVNLVETQYF,TGTGCCAGCAGCACAGGGGCAGTAAATTTGGTGGAGACCCAGTACTTC
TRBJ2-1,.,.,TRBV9,CASSSRLNEQFF,TGTGCCAGCAGCTCCCGACTAAATGAGCAGTTCTTC
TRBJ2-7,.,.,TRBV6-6,CASRLVRGEQYF,TGTGCCAGCCGACTAGTTCGTGGCGAGCAGTACTTC
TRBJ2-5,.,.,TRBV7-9,CASSFSVQETQYF,TGTGCCAGCAGCTTTTCGGTGCAAGAGACCCAGTACTTC
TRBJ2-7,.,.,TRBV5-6,CASSDAASAYEQYF,TGTGCCAGCAGCGACGCAGCGTCAGCTTACGAGCAGTACTTC
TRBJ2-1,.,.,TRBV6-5,CASSPGRVGDEQFF,TGTGCCAGCAGTCCCGGCAGGGTGGGCGATGAGCAGTTCTTC
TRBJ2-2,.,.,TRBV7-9,CASSGEASANTGELFF,TGTGCCAGCAGCGGGGAAGCTAGCGCAAACACCGGGGAGCTGTTTTTT
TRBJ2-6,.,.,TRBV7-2,CASSFISGGANVLTF,TGTGCCAGCAGCTTTATTAGCGGTGGGGCCAACGTCCTGACTTTC
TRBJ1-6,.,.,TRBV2,CASTDEESPLHF,TGTGCCAGCACTGACGAGGAATCACCCCTCCACTTT
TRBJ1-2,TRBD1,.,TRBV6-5,CASQGQGIYGYTF,TGTGCCAGCCAGGGACAGGGGATCTATGGCTACACCTTC
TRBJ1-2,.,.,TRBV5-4,CASSLDAQGGGYTF,TGTGCCAGCAGCTTGGATGCCCAGGGTGGTGGCTACACCTTC
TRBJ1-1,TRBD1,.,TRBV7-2,CASSNPTGTGVSEAFF,TGTGCCAGCAGCAACCCGACCGGGACAGGGGTCTCTGAAGCTTTCTTT
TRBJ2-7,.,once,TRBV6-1,CASSHDTPYEQYF,TGTGCCAGCAGCCATGACACCCCCTACGAGCAGTACTTC
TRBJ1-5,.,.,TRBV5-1,CASSMGEDQPQHF,TGCGCCAGCAGCATGGGCGAAGATCAGCCCCAGCATTTT
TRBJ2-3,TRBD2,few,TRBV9,CASSEAGTSSDTQYF,TGTGCCAGCAGCGAAGCCGGGACTAGTTCAGATACGCAGTATTTT
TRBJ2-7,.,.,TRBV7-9,CASSLEQYEQYF,TGTGCCAGCAGCTTAGAGCAATACGAGCAGTACTTC
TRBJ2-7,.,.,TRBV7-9,CASSLDGGASEQYF,TGTGCCAGCAGCTTAGACGGGGGAGCGAGCGAGCAGTACTTC
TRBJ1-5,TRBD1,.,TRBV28,CASSFTQGAGQPQHF,TGTGCCAGCAGTTTCACCCAGGGGGCGGGTCAGCCCCAGCATTTT
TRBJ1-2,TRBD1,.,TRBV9,CASSVGQAAYGYTF,TGTGCCAGCAGCGTGGGACAGGCGGCCTATGGCTACACCTTC
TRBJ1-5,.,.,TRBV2,CASGAQNQPQHF,TGTGCCAGCGGTGCCCAGAATCAGCCCCAGCATTTT
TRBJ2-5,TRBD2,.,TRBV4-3,CASSQEYGRETQYF,TGCGCCAGCAGCCAAGAATACGGGAGGGAGACCCAGTACTTC
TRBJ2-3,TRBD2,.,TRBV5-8,CASSLVAGYRDTQYF,TGTGCCAGCAGCTTGGTAGCGGGATATCGAGATACGCAGTATTTT
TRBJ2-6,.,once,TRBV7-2,CASTLTSGSGANVLTF,TGTGCCAGCACCCTAACATCAGGTTCTGGGGCCAACGTCCTGACTTTC
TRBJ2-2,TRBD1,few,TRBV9,CASSVQGAGTGELFF,TGTGCCAGCAGCGTACAGGGGGCGGGGACCGGGGAGCTGTTTTTT
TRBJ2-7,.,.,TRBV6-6,CASSTPGAYEQYF,TGTGCCAGCAGTACGCCAGGGGCCTACGAGCAGTACTTC
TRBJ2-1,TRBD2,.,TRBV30,CAWSAGLAGGRDEQFF,TGTGCCTGGAGCGCCGGACTAGCGGGAGGGCGGGATGAGCAGTTCTTC
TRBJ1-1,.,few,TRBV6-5,CASSRRAGITEAFF,TGTGCCAGCAGTCGACGGGCGGGAATCACTGAAGCTTTCTTT
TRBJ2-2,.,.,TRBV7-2,CASSQMTTNTGELFF,TGTGCCAGCAGTCAGATGACTACTAACACCGGGGAGCTGTTTTTT
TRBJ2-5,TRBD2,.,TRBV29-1,CSVEGTSGETQYF,TGCAGCGTTGAAGGCACTAGCGGGGAGACCCAGTACTTC